The sequence of this T cell receptor (beta chain) was determined in a study of vaccination and CD4 T cells after COVID-19. For the study at large: Four females and six males made up the convalescents, with two Hispanic. Every culture used as a control got a CEFX pool, an HIV-1 Nef pool, or no peptide.

The V end lost 10 bases, the J end lost 11 bases, and 23 bases lay between the germline ends. CDR3 size: 13 residues. Germline V gives CDR1 MNHNS, CDR2 SASEGT. Indicated treatment: roughly 10-day PBMC culture with coronavirus spike peptide pools or control peptides (ViraFEST assay). TCRs were sequenced by ViraFEST after antigen-specific T cells had been expanded with peptide pools. Sequence data for DNA of cultured CD4+ T cells were generated by the Oncomine TCR Beta short-read assay. One entry per CDR3 protein results from TCRdb running MiXCR on the PCR reads. Here the sample spans some 20,000 distinct CDR3 sequences, roughly 47% being singletons. On this clonotype itself: What it binds is unknown.

Sequenced: CD4+ T cells from blood, cultured in vitro. The TCR originated in a human donor who had recovered from COVID-19. The chain has TRBV6-1 and TRBJ1-1; D not resolved. The CDR3 nucleotides are TGTGCCACAAACCCCGCATATCCTACGGGGGCTTTCTTT. Translated, it gives CATNPAYPTGAFF.